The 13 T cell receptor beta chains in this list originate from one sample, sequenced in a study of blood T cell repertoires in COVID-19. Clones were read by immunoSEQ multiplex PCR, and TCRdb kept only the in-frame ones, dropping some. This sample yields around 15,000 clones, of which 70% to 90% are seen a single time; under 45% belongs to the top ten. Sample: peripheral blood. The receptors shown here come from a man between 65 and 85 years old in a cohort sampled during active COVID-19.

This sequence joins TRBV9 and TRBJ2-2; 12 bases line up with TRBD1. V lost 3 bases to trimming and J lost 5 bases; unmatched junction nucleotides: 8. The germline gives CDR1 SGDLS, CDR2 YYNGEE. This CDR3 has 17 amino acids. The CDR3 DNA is TGTGCCAGCAGCGACGGGACAGGGGGCGGGGGGACCGGGGAGCTGTTTTTT. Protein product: CASSDGTGGGGTGELFF.

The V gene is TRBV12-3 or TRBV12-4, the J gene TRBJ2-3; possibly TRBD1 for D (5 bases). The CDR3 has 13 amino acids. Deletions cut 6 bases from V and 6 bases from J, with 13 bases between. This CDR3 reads CASSPGSGDTQYF. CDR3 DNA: TGTGCCAGCAGCCCAGGGTCCGGGGATACGCAGTATTTT.

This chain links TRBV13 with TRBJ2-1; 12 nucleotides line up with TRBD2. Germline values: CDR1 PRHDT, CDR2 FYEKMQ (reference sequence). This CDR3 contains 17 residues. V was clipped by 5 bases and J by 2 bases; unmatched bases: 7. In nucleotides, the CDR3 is TGTGCCAGCAGCACCGGACTAGCGGGAACAACCTACAATGAGCAGTTCTTC. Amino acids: CASSTGLAGTTYNEQFF.

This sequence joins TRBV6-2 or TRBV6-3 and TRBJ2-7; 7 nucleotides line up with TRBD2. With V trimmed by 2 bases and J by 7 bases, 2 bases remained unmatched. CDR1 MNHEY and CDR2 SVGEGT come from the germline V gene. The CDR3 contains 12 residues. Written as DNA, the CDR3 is TGTGCCAGCAGTTACGCGGGAGAAGAGCAGTACTTC. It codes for CASSYAGEEQYF.

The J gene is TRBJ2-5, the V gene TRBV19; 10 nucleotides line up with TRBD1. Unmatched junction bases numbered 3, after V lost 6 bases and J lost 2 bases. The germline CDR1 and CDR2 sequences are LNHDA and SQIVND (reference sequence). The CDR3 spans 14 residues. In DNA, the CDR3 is TGTGCCAGTAGCGGACAGGGGGTTCAAGAGACCCAGTACTTC. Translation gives CASSGQGVQETQYF.

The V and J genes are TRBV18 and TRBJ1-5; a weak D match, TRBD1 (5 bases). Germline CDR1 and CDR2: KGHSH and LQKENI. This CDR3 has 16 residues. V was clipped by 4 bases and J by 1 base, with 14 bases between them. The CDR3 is CASSLRPGGSNQPQHF. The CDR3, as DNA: TGTGCCAGCTCACTAAGGCCCGGGGGGAGCAATCAGCCCCAGCATTTT. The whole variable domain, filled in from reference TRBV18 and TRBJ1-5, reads NAGVMQNPRHLVRRRGQEARLRCSPMKGHSHVYWYRQLPEEGLKFMVYLQKENIIDESGMPKERFSAEFPKEGPSILRIQQVVRGDSAAYFCASSLRPGGSNQPQHFGDGTRLSIL.

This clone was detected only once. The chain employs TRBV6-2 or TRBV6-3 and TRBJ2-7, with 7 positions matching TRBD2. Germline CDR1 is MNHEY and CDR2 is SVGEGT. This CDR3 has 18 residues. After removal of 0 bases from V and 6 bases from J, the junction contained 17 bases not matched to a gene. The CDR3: CASSYSGEAGEVPGEQYF. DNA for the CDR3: TGTGCCAGCAGTTACTCCGGTGAGGCGGGAGAGGTACCCGGCGAGCAGTACTTC.

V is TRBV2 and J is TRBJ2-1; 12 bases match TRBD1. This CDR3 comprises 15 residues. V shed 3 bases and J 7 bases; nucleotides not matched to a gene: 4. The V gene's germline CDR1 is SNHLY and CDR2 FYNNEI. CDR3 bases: TGTGCCAGCAGTGAGGGACAGGGGGCGGATAATGAGCAGTTCTTC. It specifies CASSEGQGADNEQFF.

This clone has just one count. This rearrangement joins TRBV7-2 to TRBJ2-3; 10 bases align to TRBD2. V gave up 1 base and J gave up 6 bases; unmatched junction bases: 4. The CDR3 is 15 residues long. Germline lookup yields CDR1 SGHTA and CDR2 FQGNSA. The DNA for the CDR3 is TGTGCCAGCAGCTTAGTAGCGGGGGGCTCGGATACGCAGTATTTT. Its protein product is CASSLVAGGSDTQYF.

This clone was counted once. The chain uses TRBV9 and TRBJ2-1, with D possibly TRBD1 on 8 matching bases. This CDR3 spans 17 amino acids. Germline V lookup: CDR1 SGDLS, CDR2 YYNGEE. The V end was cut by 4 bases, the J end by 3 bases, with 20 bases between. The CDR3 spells CASSPQGGAPSYNEQFF. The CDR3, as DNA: TGTGCCAGCAGCCCACAGGGGGGGGCCCCTAGCTACAATGAGCAGTTCTTC.

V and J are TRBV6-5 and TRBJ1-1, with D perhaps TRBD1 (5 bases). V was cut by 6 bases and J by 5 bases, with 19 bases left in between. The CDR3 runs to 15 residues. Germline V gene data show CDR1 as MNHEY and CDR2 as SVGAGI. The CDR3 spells CASRTGEGSWTEAFF. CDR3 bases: TGTGCCAGCAGAACCGGGGAGGGGAGTTGGACTGAAGCTTTCTTT.

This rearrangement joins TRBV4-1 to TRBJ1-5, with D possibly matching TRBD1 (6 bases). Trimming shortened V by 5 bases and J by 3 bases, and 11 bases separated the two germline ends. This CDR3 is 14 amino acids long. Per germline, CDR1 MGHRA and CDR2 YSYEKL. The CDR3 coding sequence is TGCGCCAGCAGCGCACAGGGTCTCAATCAGCCCCAGCATTTT. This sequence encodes CASSAQGLNQPQHF.

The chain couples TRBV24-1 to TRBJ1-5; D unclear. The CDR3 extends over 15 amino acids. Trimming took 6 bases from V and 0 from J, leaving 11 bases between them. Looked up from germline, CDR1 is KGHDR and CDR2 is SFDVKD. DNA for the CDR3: TGTGCCACCAGTAACAGTGACTATAGCAATCAGCCCCAGCATTTT. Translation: CATSNSDYSNQPQHF.